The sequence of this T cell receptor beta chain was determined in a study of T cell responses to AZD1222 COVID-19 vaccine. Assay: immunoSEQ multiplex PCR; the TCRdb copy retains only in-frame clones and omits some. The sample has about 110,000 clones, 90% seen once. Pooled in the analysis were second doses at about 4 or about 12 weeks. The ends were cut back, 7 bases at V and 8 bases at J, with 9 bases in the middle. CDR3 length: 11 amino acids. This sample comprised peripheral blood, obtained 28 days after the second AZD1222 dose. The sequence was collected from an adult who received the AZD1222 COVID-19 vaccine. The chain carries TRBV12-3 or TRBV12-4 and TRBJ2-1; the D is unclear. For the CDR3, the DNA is TGTGCCAGCACCTACCTGGATGAGCAGTTCTTC. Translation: CASTYLDEQFF.